The 32 T cell receptor beta chains below come from one sample, sequenced in a study of cytomegalovirus exposure and HLA in healthy donors. The PCR was carried out with 60 Vbeta primers and 13 Jbeta primers. Only in-frame clones appear in the TCRdb table, and some are missing; sequencing was by immunoSEQ multiplex PCR. The profile shows around 120,000 clones, 9% to 10% of them singletons. Sequenced: PBMCs. These receptors all come from a man aged 30 to 39 in good health and CMV-seronegative.

This clone has just a few counts. This sequence joins TRBV29-1 and TRBJ2-5, with a tentative D call TRBD2 (5 bases). The CDR3 extends over 12 amino acids. Germline V gene data show CDR1 as SQVTM and CDR2 as ANQGSEA. The CDR3 region has the DNA TGCGTCTCCCGTGGGAGTTCGGAGACCCAGTACTTC. It codes for CVSRGSSETQYF.

This clone was observed a handful of times. This rearrangement joins TRBV5-6 to TRBJ2-7; possible D gene TRBD2, 7 bases. The germline V gene encodes CDR1 SGHDT and CDR2 YYEEEE. Trimming pared 4 bases from V and 3 bases from J, leaving 14 bases between. This CDR3 comprises 14 residues. CDR3 sequence: CASSRGDTVYEQYF. In nucleotides, the CDR3 is TGTGCCAGCAGCCGGGGGGACACCGTCTACGAGCAGTACTTC.

This chain joins TRBV5-1 and TRBJ2-5, with 7 bases fitting TRBD2. Trimming at V came to 2 bases and at J to 1 base, leaving 5 bases not matched to a gene. The CDR3 spans 15 residues. Germline CDR1 and CDR2: SGHRS and YFSETQ. CDR3 amino acids: CASSFSGAAQETQYF. The CDR3 DNA follows: TGCGCCAGCAGCTTCAGCGGGGCCGCCCAAGAGACCCAGTACTTC.

This chain joins TRBV5-1 and TRBJ1-3; weak D call: TRBD1 (6 bases). The CDR3 has 15 amino acids. Trimming removed 1 base at V and 3 bases at J, with 11 bases between. Per the germline V gene, CDR1 is SGHRS and CDR2 is YFSETQ. The CDR3 DNA sequence: TGCGCCAGCAGCTTGTCAGGGGCTGGTGGAAACACCATATATTTT. Translating it yields CASSLSGAGGNTIYF.

The rearrangement links TRBV29-1 to TRBJ2-7; 9 nucleotides line up with TRBD1. Germline CDR1 is SQVTM and CDR2 is ANQGSEA. This CDR3 has 12 residues. Unmatched junction bases numbered 4, after V lost 4 bases and J lost 6 bases. The CDR3 region is CSVATGGGEQYF. The CDR3 coding sequence is TGCAGCGTTGCCACAGGGGGCGGCGAGCAGTACTTC.

This rearrangement joins TRBV29-1 to TRBJ1-2; a possible D gene is TRBD1 (6 bases). The germline V gene has CDR1 SQVTM and CDR2 ANQGSEA. V lost 3 bases and J lost 3, with 14 bases in between. This CDR3 is 14 amino acids long. The CDR3 sequence: CSVDSDRPYYGYTF. The CDR3, as DNA: TGCAGCGTTGATAGCGACAGGCCCTACTATGGCTACACCTTC.

With regard to this clone: The junction departs from germline at one end; a sequencing error may be responsible. CDR3 bases: TGCGCCAGCAGCCAAGATTCGGGGGACCCCGTGAATGGAAAACTGTTTTTT. Encoded protein: CASSQDSGDPVNGKLFF. The gene calls are TRBV4-3 and TRBJ1-4; D might be TRBD1 (5 bases). The germline CDR1 and CDR2 sequences are LGHNA and YSLEER. This CDR3 has 17 amino acids.

This clone was counted only a few times. V is TRBV4-2 and J is TRBJ2-7, with D possibly being TRBD2 (6 bases). Trimming removed 0 bases at V and 2 bases at J, with 11 bases between. The CDR3 is 15 residues long. Germline V gene lookup returns CDR1 LGHNA and CDR2 YNFKEQ. CDR3: CASSQEGGRAYEQYF. In DNA form, the CDR3 reads TGTGCCAGCAGCCAAGAGGGAGGCAGGGCCTACGAGCAGTACTTC.

The rearrangement joins TRBV16 to TRBJ1-5; 7 nucleotides align to TRBD1. The germline CDR1 and CDR2 sequences are KGHSY and FQNENV. V lost 7 bases, J lost 2 bases, and 11 bases stayed unmatched. The length of the CDR3 is 16 residues. The CDR3 reads CASTLLGQTGNQPQHF. The CDR3 coding sequence is TGTGCCAGCACCCTATTGGGACAGACGGGCAATCAGCCCCAGCATTTT.

This clone was detected only a few times. The chain employs TRBV19 and TRBJ1-5; perhaps TRBD1 as D (5 bases). CDR1 LNHDA and CDR2 SQIVND come from the germline V gene (reference sequence). Trimming took off 0 bases at V and 9 bases at J, with 9 bases between the two ends. The CDR3 length is 13 residues. The CDR3 bases are TGTGCCAGTAGTATAGAGGGGCCTCGGCCCCAGCATTTT. Translated: CASSIEGPRPQHF. Full variable domain (missing parts from reference TRBV19 and TRBJ1-5): DGGITQSPKYLFRKEGQNVTLSCEQNLNHDAMYWYRQDPGQGLRLIYYSQIVNDFQKGDIAEGYSVSREKKESFPLTVTSAQKNPTAFYLCASSIEGPRPQHFGDGTRLSIL.

This clone turned up a few times. The gene calls are TRBV19 and TRBJ1-5; no clear D. Germline V gene sequence: CDR1 LNHDA, CDR2 SQIVND (reference sequence). V was trimmed by 1 base and J by 5 bases, leaving 12 bases between them. The CDR3 has 15 residues. The CDR3, as DNA: TGTGCCAGTAGTATAGGAGGCAGCATCCATCAGCCCCAGCATTTT. Its translation is CASSIGGSIHQPQHF. The full variable domain, completed using reference TRBV19 and TRBJ1-5, is DGGITQSPKYLFRKEGQNVTLSCEQNLNHDAMYWYRQDPGQGLRLIYYSQIVNDFQKGDIAEGYSVSREKKESFPLTVTSAQKNPTAFYLCASSIGGSIHQPQHFGDGTRLSIL.

The gene calls are TRBV4-1 and TRBJ2-5, with D tentatively TRBD2 (5 bases). V lost 1 base and J lost 5, with 11 bases in between. Looked up from germline, CDR1 is MGHRA and CDR2 is YSYEKL. The CDR3 length is 14 residues. CDR3 region: CASSQGLSGETQYF. The CDR3 DNA sequence: TGCGCCAGCAGCCAAGGCCTATCGGGGGAGACCCAGTACTTC.

This chain uses TRBV7-2 with TRBJ2-1; TRBD2 matches 10 bases. CDR1 is SGHTA, CDR2 FQGNSA, per germline. This CDR3 region has 15 residues. Germline trimming cut 5 bases from V and 8 bases from J; bases unmatched to any gene: 9. The CDR3 protein is CASSLAAGGSDEQFF. The CDR3 DNA sequence: TGTGCCAGCAGCCTTGCAGCGGGGGGGAGTGATGAGCAGTTCTTC.

The gene calls are TRBV10-3 and TRBJ1-1, with 8 bases aligning to TRBD1. Per the germline V gene, CDR1 is ENHRY and CDR2 is SYGVKD. The CDR3 covers 13 residues. The CDR3 DNA is TGTGCTACGGACAGGGAGAGAGGGACTGAAGCTTTCTTT. Its protein is CATDRERGTEAFF.

This clone was counted only a few times. One end of the junction does not line up with germline, which may come from a read error. This sequence joins TRBV7-7 and TRBJ2-3, with a tentative D call TRBD2 (5 bases). Germline CDR1 reads SSHAT; CDR2 reads FNYEAQ (reference sequence). The CDR3 is made up of 13 amino acids. The CDR3 DNA reads TGTGCTAGCAGCTTAGGGCGGGCAGATACGCAGTATTTT. Protein product: CASSLGRADTQYF.

This clone was counted between two and nine times. The chain recombines TRBV19 with TRBJ1-5; D uncertain. The V end was cut by 3 bases, the J end by 7 bases, with 10 bases between. The CDR3 loop spans 13 amino acids. CDR1 LNHDA and CDR2 SQIVND come from the germline V gene (reference sequence). CDR3 region: CASSMALNQPQHF. CDR3 nucleotides: TGTGCCAGTAGTATGGCTCTCAACCAGCCCCAGCATTTT.

DNA of the CDR3: TGTGCCAGCAGCGTGGGACAGTCGATCTACGAGCAGTACTTC. Residues: CASSVGQSIYEQYF. This rearrangement joins TRBV5-6 to TRBJ2-7; TRBD1 matches 7 bases. The CDR3 loop spans 14 amino acids. CDR1 is SGHDT and CDR2 is YYEEEE in the germline V gene. Trimming cost V 4 bases and J 3 bases; bases outside gene matches: 7.

This clone was recorded at least ten times. V gene TRBV5-6 combines with J gene TRBJ2-5; 10 bases line up with TRBD1. CDR3 length equals 15 residues. The junction had 4 bases not matched to a gene; V was cut back by 4 bases and J by 1 base. Per the germline V gene, CDR1 is SGHDT and CDR2 is YYEEEE. CDR3 in DNA: TGTGCCAGCAGCCACGACAGGGGGCTCCAAGAGACCCAGTACTTC. This gives the protein CASSHDRGLQETQYF.

A few counts support this clone. The chain has TRBV27 and TRBJ2-2; 9 positions match TRBD2. CDR3 length: 15 amino acids. The trim removed 6 bases at V and 4 bases at J, leaving 6 bases unmatched. Germline loops: CDR1 MNHEY, CDR2 SMNVEV (reference sequence). CDR3 loop: CASRTGGRVTGELFF. CDR3 nucleotides: TGTGCCAGCAGAACTGGCGGGAGGGTCACCGGGGAGCTGTTTTTT.

The genes are TRBV19 and TRBJ2-7, with 9 bases identical to TRBD2. Germline CDR1 LNHDA, CDR2 SQIVND (reference sequence). The CDR3 is made up of 15 amino acids. V was pared by 6 bases and J by 4 bases, with 10 bases of the junction left unmatched. The CDR3 sequence is CASSIPLAGRYEQYF. CDR3 sequence (DNA): TGTGCCAGTAGCATCCCCCTAGCGGGGAGATACGAGCAGTACTTC.

The chain combines TRBV27 with TRBJ2-2; perhaps TRBD1 as D (5 bases). The CDR3 has 14 residues. Germline assignment: CDR1 MNHEY and CDR2 SMNVEV (reference sequence). V was shortened by 10 bases and J by 2 bases, with 14 bases between the two germline ends. The CDR3 sequence is CATGRTYNTGELFF. In nucleotides, the CDR3 is TGTGCCACCGGTCGGACATACAACACCGGGGAGCTGTTTTTT.

This clone was counted only a few times. The chain recombines TRBV7-3 with TRBJ2-6; 10 positions match TRBD1. Germline loops: CDR1 SGHTA, CDR2 FQGTGA. Trimming removed 5 bases from V and 2 bases from J; junction bases left unmatched: 6. The CDR3 loop spans 17 amino acids. CDR3 loop: CASSPRTGGTGANVLTF. The CDR3 region has the DNA TGTGCCAGCAGCCCCCGGACAGGGGGGACTGGGGCCAACGTCCTGACTTTC.

The rearrangement links TRBV28 to TRBJ2-5; D perhaps matches TRBD1 (6 bases). The end of the DNA aligns better with TRBJ2-7, so the J call may be wrong. The germline CDR1 and CDR2 sequences are MDHEN and SYDVKM. This CDR3 spans 14 amino acids. In DNA, the CDR3 is TGTGCCAGCAGTTTCCCAGGGGTGCCCTACGAGCAGTACTTC. Residues: CASSFPGVPYEQYF.

This clone has a handful of counts. The genes are TRBV28 and TRBJ2-2, with a tentative D call TRBD1 (6 bases). In germline, CDR1 is MDHEN, CDR2 SYDVKM. This CDR3 is built from 14 residues. V gave up 5 bases and J gave up 5 bases, with 12 bases separating them. The CDR3 region has the DNA TGTGCCAGCAGTAACGACAGGTTTACCGGGGAGCTGTTTTTT. Its translation is CASSNDRFTGELFF.

This clone was counted a few times. This rearrangement joins TRBV30 to TRBJ1-5, with TRBD1 identical over 7 bases. In germline, CDR1 is GTSNPN, CDR2 SVGIG (reference sequence). The J segment lost 6 bases and the V segment lost 3 bases, leaving 11 bases of the junction unmatched. The CDR3 runs to 15 residues. CDR3 bases: TGTGCCTGGAGCGACCCTGACAGGGCGGCTCAGCCCCAGCATTTT. Protein sequence: CAWSDPDRAAQPQHF. Full variable domain (outside the CDR3, taken from reference TRBV30 and TRBJ1-5): SQTIHQWPATLVQPVGSPLSLECTVEGTSNPNLYWYRQAAGRGLQLLFYSVGIGQISSEVPQNLSASRPQDRQFILSSKKLLLSDSGFYLCAWSDPDRAAQPQHFGDGTRLSIL.

The CDR3 region is CAWSGRYGYTF. CDR3 DNA: TGTGCCTGGAGTGGGCGGTATGGCTACACCTTC. J is TRBJ1-2 and V is TRBV30; D not certain. In germline, CDR1 is GTSNPN, CDR2 SVGIG (reference sequence). This CDR3 contains 11 residues. Between the trimmed V and J ends, which lost 1 base and 5 bases, there was a span of 5 bases.

V usage is TRBV10-3 and J usage is TRBJ1-5; the D gene is possibly TRBD1 (5 bases). Per germline, CDR1 ENHRY and CDR2 SYGVKD. Deletions cut 2 bases from V and 0 bases from J, with 14 bases between. The CDR3 sequence is 17 residues long. This chain's CDR3 is CAISEVGGGHSNQPQHF. The CDR3 DNA reads TGTGCCATCAGTGAGGTGGGGGGGGGTCATAGCAATCAGCCCCAGCATTTT.

The rearrangement joins TRBV5-1 to TRBJ2-2; TRBD1 aligns across 9 bases. The germline V gene encodes CDR1 SGHRS and CDR2 YFSETQ. V shed 4 bases and J 0 bases; nucleotides not matched to a gene: 4. The CDR3 length is 16 residues. DNA for the CDR3: TGCGCCAGCAGCACGTGGGACAGGGCGAACACCGGGGAGCTGTTTTTT. Translated: CASSTWDRANTGELFF.

The J gene is TRBJ2-5, the V gene TRBV2; possible D gene TRBD1, 6 bases. Germline V gene data show CDR1 as SNHLY and CDR2 as FYNNEI. This CDR3 spans 13 amino acids. Trimming removed 6 bases from V and 2 bases from J, with 10 bases in between. This chain's CDR3 is CASSGQLQETQYF. For the CDR3, the DNA is TGTGCCAGCAGCGGACAGCTACAAGAGACCCAGTACTTC.

The rearrangement uses TRBV28 and TRBJ2-7; 9 bases fit TRBD2. The CDR3 has 16 residues. The V gene end was trimmed by 5 bases and the J gene end by 2 bases; junction bases not matched to a gene: 10. Per the germline V gene, CDR1 is MDHEN and CDR2 is SYDVKM. Here the CDR3 reads CASSPLVASGAYEQYF. Here the CDR3 DNA reads TGTGCCAGCAGTCCCCTCGTGGCTAGCGGGGCCTACGAGCAGTACTTC.

J is TRBJ2-3 and V is TRBV6-4, with a tentative D call TRBD2 (6 bases). This CDR3 spans 14 amino acids. Trimming pared 2 bases from V and 3 bases from J, leaving 9 bases between. CDR1 and CDR2 (germline): MRHNA, SNTAGT. Here the CDR3 DNA reads TGTGCCAGCAGTGACACTGGGACTACAGATACGCAGTATTTT. Translated: CASSDTGTTDTQYF.

This CDR3 reads CASGAATSGNTIYF. In DNA, the CDR3 is TGTGCCAGCGGAGCAGCCACCTCTGGAAACACCATATATTTT. The chain combines TRBV2 with TRBJ1-3, with unresolved D. The germline gives CDR1 SNHLY, CDR2 FYNNEI. The V gene lost 8 bases and the J gene lost 0 bases, with 11 bases spanning the gap. The CDR3 loop spans 14 amino acids.